Given below is one TCR beta chain in context. Its specificity is unknown. Amplification used 60 Vbeta primers and 13 Jbeta primers. Profiling relied on immunoSEQ multiplex PCR, and the TCRdb table lists in-frame clones only, not all of them. The sample holds about 170,000 clones, around 80% seen once. The CDR3 is 14 amino acids. CDR1 and CDR2 (germline): MNHNY, SVGAGI (reference sequence). V shed 5 bases, J shed 6 bases, and the junction held 8 bases outside the gene matches. This record belongs to a study of cytomegalovirus exposure and HLA in healthy donors. The study's findings and limits: A later analysis found most CMV-associated TCR beta chains apparently HLA-restricted.

This sequence joins TRBV6-6 and TRBJ1-1; 8 bases are a match to TRBD1. The TCR originated in a woman in her fifties or sixties in good health and CMV-seronegative. Sequencing was carried out using PBMCs. CDR3 nucleotides: TGTGCCAGCAGTCAGACAGGGGCGAGGGCTGAAGCTTTCTTT. The encoded protein is CASSQTGARAEAFF.